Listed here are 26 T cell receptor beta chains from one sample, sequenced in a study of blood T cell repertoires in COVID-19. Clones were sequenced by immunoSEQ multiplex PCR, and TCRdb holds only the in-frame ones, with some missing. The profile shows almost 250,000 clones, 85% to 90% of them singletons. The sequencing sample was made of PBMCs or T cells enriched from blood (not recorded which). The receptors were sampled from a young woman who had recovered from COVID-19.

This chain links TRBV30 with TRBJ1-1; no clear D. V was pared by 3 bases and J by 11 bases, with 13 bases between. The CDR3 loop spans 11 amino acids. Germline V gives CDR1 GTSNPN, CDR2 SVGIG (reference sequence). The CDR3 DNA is TGTGCCTGGAGCTCCGGTATCCGGGCTTTCTTT. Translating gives CAWSSGIRAFF.

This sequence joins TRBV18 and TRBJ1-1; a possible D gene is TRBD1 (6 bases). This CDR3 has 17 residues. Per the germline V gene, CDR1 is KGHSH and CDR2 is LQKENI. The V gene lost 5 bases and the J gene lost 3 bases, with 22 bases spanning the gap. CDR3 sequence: CASSTTQTGPGDTEAFF. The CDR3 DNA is TGTGCCAGCTCAACGACGCAAACAGGGCCAGGGGACACTGAAGCTTTCTTT.

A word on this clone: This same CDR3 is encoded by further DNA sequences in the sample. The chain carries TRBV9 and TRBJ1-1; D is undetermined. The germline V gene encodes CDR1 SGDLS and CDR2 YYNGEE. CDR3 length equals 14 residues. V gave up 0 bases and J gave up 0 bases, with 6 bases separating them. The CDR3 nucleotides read TGTGCCAGCAGCGTAGCCGGGTTGAACACTGAAGCTTTCTTT. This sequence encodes CASSVAGLNTEAFF.

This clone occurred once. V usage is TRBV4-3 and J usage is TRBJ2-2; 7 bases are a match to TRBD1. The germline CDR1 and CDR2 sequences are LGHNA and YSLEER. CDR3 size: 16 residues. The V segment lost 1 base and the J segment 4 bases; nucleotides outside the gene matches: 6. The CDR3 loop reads CASSQGPGGSTGELFF. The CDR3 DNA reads TGCGCCAGCAGCCAAGGTCCAGGGGGAAGCACCGGGGAGCTGTTTTTT.

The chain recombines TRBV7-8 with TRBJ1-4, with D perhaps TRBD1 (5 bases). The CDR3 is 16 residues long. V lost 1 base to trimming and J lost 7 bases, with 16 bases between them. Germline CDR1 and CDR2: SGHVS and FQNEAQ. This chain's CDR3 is CASSLVSRVVSEKLFF. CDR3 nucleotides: TGTGCCAGCAGCTTAGTAAGCAGGGTCGTTAGTGAAAAACTGTTTTTT.

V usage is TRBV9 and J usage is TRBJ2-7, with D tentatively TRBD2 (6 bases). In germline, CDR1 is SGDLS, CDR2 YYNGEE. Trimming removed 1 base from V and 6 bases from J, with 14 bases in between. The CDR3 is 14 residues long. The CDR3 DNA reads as TGTGCCAGCAGCGTATGGGTGGGAGCGGGCGAGCAGTACTTC. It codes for CASSVWVGAGEQYF.

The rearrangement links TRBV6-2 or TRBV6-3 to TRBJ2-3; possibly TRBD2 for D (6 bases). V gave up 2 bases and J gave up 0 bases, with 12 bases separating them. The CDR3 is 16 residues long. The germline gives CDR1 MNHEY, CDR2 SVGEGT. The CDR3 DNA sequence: TGTGCCAGCAGTTACCGGGAGAGCGGAAGCACAGATACGCAGTATTTT. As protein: CASSYRESGSTDTQYF.

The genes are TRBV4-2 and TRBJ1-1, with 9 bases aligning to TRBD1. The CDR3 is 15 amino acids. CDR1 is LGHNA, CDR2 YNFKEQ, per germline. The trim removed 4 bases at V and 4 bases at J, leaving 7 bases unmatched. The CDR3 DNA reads TGTGCCAGCAGCCCGCCAGACAGGGGGATCACTGAAGCTTTCTTT. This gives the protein CASSPPDRGITEAFF.

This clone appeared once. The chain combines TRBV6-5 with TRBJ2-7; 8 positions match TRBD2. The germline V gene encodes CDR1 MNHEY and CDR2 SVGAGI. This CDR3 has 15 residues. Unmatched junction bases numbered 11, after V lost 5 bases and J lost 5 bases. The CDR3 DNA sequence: TGTGCCAGCAGTCCCTTAAGCGGGAGCCGAAACGAGCAGTACTTC. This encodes CASSPLSGSRNEQYF.

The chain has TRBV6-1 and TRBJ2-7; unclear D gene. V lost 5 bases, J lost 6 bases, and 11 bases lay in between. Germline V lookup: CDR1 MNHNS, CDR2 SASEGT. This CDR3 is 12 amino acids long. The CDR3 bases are TGTGCCAGCAGTTCACAAGCGCCCGAGCAGTACTTC. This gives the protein CASSSQAPEQYF.

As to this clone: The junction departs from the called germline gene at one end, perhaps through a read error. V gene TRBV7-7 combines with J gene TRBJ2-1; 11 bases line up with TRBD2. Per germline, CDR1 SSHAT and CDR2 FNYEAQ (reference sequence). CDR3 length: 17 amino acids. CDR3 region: CASSRLAGTSSYNEQFF. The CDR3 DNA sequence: TGTGCTAGCAGCCGACTAGCGGGAACTAGCTCCTACAATGAGCAGTTCTTC. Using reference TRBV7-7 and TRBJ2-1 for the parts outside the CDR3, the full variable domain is GAGVSQSPRYKVTKRGQDVTLRCDPISSHATLYWYQQALGQGPEFLTYFNYEAQPDKSGLPSDRFSAERPEGSISTLTIQRTEQRDSAMYRCASSRLAGTSSYNEQFFGPGTRLTVL.

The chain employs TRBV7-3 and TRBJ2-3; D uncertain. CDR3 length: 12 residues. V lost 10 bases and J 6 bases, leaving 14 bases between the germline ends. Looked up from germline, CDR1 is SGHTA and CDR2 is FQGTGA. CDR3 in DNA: TGTGCCATAAAGTGGAGTTCGGATACGCAGTATTTT. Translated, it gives CAIKWSSDTQYF.

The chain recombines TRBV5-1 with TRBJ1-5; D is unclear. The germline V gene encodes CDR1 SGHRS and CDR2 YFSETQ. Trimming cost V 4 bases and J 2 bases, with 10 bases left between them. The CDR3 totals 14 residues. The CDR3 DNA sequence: TGCGCCAGCAGCCCCGGCCAGGGCAATCAGCCCCAGCATTTT. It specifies CASSPGQGNQPQHF. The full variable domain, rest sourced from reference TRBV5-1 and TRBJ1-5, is KAGVTQTPRYLIKTRGQQVTLSCSPISGHRSVSWYQQTPGQGLQFLFEYFSETQRNKGNFPGRFSGRQFSNSRSEMNVSTLELGDSALYLCASSPGQGNQPQHFGDGTRLSIL.

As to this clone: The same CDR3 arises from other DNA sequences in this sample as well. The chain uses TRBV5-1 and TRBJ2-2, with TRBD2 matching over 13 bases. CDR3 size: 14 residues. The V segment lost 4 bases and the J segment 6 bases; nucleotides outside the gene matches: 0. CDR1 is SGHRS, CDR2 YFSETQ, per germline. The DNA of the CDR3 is TGCGCCAGCAGCGGACTAGCGGGAGCCGGGGAGCTGTTTTTT. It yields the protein CASSGLAGAGELFF.

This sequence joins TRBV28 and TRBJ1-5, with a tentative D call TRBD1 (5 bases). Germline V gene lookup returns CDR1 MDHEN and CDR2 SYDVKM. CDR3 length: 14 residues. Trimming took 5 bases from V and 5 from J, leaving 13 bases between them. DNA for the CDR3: TGTGCCAGCAGTCTGGACAATGTCTATCAGCCCCAGCATTTT. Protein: CASSLDNVYQPQHF.

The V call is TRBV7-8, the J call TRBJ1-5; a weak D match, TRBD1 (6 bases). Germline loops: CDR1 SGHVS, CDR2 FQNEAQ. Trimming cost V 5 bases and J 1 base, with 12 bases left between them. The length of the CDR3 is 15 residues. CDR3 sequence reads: CASSPLGGSNQPQHF. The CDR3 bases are TGTGCCAGCAGCCCCCTAGGGGGAAGCAATCAGCCCCAGCATTTT.

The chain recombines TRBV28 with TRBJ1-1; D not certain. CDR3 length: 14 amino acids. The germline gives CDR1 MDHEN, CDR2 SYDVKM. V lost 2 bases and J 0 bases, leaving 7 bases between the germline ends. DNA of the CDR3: TGTGCCAGCAGTTTACACAGAATGAACACTGAAGCTTTCTTT. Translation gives CASSLHRMNTEAFF.

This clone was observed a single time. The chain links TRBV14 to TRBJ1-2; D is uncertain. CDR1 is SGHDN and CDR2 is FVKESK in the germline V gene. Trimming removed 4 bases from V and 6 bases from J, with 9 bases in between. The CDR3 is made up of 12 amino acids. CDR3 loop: CASSPTYHGYTF. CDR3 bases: TGTGCCAGCAGCCCAACATATCATGGCTACACCTTC.

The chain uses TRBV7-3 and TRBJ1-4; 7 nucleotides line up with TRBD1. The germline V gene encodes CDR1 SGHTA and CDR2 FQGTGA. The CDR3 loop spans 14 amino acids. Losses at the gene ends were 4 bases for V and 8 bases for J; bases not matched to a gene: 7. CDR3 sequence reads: CASSSGGRREKLFF. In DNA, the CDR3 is TGTGCCAGCAGCTCAGGGGGAAGGAGGGAAAAACTGTTTTTT.

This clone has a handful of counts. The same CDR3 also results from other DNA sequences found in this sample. The CDR3 spells CASRGPNQPQHF. DNA of the CDR3: TGTGCCAGCAGGGGCCCCAATCAGCCCCAGCATTTT. The J gene is TRBJ1-5, the V gene TRBV28; D gene ambiguous. Germline V gives CDR1 MDHEN, CDR2 SYDVKM. This CDR3 spans 12 amino acids. Trimming stripped 6 bases from V and 3 bases from J, with 6 bases between. The full variable domain, in which reference TRBV28 and TRBJ1-5 provide the parts outside the CDR3, is DVKVTQSSRYLVKRTGEKVFLECVQDMDHENMFWYRQDPGLGLRLIYFSYDVKMKEKGDIPEGYSVSREKKERFSLILESASTNQTSMYLCASRGPNQPQHFGDGTRLSIL.

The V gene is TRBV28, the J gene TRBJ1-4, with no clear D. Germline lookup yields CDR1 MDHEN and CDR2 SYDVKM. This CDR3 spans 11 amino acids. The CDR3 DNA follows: TGTGCTACGGGAACTAATGAAAAACTGTTTTTT. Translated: CATGTNEKLFF.

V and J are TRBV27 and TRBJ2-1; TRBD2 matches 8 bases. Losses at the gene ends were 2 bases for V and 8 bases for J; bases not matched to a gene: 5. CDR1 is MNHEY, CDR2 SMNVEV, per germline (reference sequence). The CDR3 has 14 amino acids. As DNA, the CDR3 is TGTGCCAGCAGTTTAGGAGCGGGGGCATATGAGCAGTTCTTC. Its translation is CASSLGAGAYEQFF.

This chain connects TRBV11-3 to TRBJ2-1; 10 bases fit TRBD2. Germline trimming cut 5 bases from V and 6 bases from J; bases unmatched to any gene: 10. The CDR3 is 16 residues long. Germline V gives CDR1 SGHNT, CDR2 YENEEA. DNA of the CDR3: TGTGCCAGCAGCAAACTAGCGGGAAGAGGGGTCAATGAGCAGTTCTTC. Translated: CASSKLAGRGVNEQFF.

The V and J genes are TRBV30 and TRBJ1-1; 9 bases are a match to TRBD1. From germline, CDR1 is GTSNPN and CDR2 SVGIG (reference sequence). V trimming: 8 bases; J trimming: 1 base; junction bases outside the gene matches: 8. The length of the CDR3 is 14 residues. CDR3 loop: CALMTGGGNTEAFF. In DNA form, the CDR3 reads TGTGCCCTTATGACAGGGGGAGGGAACACTGAAGCTTTCTTT.

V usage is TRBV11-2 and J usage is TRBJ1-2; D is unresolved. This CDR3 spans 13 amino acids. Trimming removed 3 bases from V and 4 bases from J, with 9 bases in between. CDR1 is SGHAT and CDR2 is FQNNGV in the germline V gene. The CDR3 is CASSLIQSYGYTF. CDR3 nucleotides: TGTGCCAGCAGCTTGATTCAGTCCTATGGCTACACCTTC.

The CDR3 region is CASSILAATDTQYF. CDR3 nucleotide sequence: TGTGCCAGCAGTATTCTAGCGGCCACAGATACGCAGTATTTT. The chain is built from TRBV25-1 and TRBJ2-3; 7 bases are a match to TRBD2. In germline, CDR1 is MGHDK, CDR2 SYGVNS. CDR3 length: 14 amino acids. V was pared by 5 bases and J by 2 bases, with 4 bases of the junction left unmatched.